The 26 T cell receptor beta chains in this list originate from one sample, sequenced in a study of cytomegalovirus exposure and HLA in healthy donors. Clones were sequenced by immunoSEQ multiplex PCR, and TCRdb holds only the in-frame ones, with some missing. The sample contains approximately 210,000 clones, about 83% of which appear only once. The specimen sequenced was PBMCs. Every receptor here comes from a woman aged 18-30 years in good health and CMV-seronegative.

The chain uses TRBV11-3 and TRBJ1-6; TRBD1 matches at 7 bases. The V gene's germline CDR1 is SGHNT and CDR2 YENEEA. The CDR3 loop spans 16 amino acids. The J segment lost 9 bases and the V segment lost 1 base, leaving 9 bases of the junction unmatched. This chain's CDR3 is CASSLAETGDFSPLHF. The CDR3 DNA follows: TGTGCCAGCAGCTTAGCAGAAACAGGGGACTTTTCACCCCTCCACTTT.

The gene calls are TRBV1 and TRBJ2-1; no check of the table's D call, TRBD2, against the DNA was made. TRBV1 is recorded as a pseudogene. The CDR3 is 16 residues long. This chain's CDR3 is CTSSQGLSREMGEQFF. CDR3 in DNA: TGCACCAGCAGCCAAGGGTTATCTCGGGAGATGGGCGAGCAGTTCTTC.

The J gene is TRBJ2-7, the V gene TRBV5-1, with D possibly being TRBD1 (6 bases). Between the trimmed V and J ends, which lost 3 bases and 0 bases, there was a span of 19 bases. The CDR3 is 17 amino acids. Per germline, CDR1 SGHRS and CDR2 YFSETQ. The CDR3 loop reads CASSYQVGATGSYEQYF. The CDR3 nucleotides are TGCGCCAGCAGCTACCAGGTGGGGGCTACAGGCTCCTACGAGCAGTACTTC.

This clone was seen once. The chain has TRBV6-5 and TRBJ2-3, with D unresolved. From germline, CDR1 is MNHEY and CDR2 SVGAGI. V dropped 3 bases and J dropped 2 bases, with 9 bases sitting between them. The CDR3 runs 14 residues. CDR3: CASSYGQYTDTQYF. Written as DNA, the CDR3 is TGTGCCAGCAGTTATGGGCAGTACACAGATACGCAGTATTTT.

This clone was recorded once. V is TRBV7-8 and J is TRBJ2-2, with D possibly matching TRBD2 (7 bases). Deletions cut 2 bases from V and 4 bases from J, with 14 bases between. This CDR3 spans 16 amino acids. CDR1 SGHVS and CDR2 FQNEAQ come from the germline V gene. In nucleotides, the CDR3 is TGTGCCAGCAGCTTATACCTCGGGGGGCTCACCGGGGAGCTGTTTTTT. This codes for CASSLYLGGLTGELFF.

This CDR3 reads CASSLAGRRGTTPLYGYTF. The CDR3 region has the DNA TGTGCCAGCAGTTTAGCTGGTCGGAGGGGCACAACCCCACTCTATGGCTACACCTTC. The chain uses TRBV27 and TRBJ1-2, with TRBD1 as a possible D gene (5 bases). The CDR3 is 19 amino acids. Germline V gene data show CDR1 as MNHEY and CDR2 as SMNVEV (reference sequence). V lost 2 bases to trimming and J lost 4 bases, with 26 bases between them.

The chain employs TRBV5-6 and TRBJ2-3; TRBD2 agrees at 7 bases. Germline V gene sequence: CDR1 SGHDT, CDR2 YYEEEE. The CDR3 totals 19 residues. V lost 0 bases to trimming and J lost 4 bases; unmatched junction nucleotides: 17. The CDR3 DNA is TGTGCCAGCAGCTTGGTTGGTAGCGGGTACACCACGCCCCCAGATACGCAGTATTTT. Protein product: CASSLVGSGYTTPPDTQYF.

This chain uses TRBV7-9 with TRBJ2-2, with 11 bases that match TRBD1. There are 16 residues in the CDR3. Unmatched junction bases numbered 3, after V lost 6 bases and J lost 0 bases. The V gene's germline CDR1 is SEHNR and CDR2 FQNEAQ (reference sequence). This chain's CDR3 is CASRGQGGSNTGELFF. The CDR3 DNA follows: TGTGCCAGCAGGGGACAGGGGGGGTCGAACACCGGGGAGCTGTTTTTT.

The rearrangement uses TRBV7-7 and TRBJ2-7, with D perhaps TRBD2 (5 bases). Trimming shortened V by 5 bases and J by 3 bases, and 11 bases separated the two germline ends. Germline V gene lookup returns CDR1 SSHAT and CDR2 FNYEAQ (reference sequence). The CDR3 is made up of 13 amino acids. CDR3 bases: TGTGCCAGCAGCCCCAGCGGCGGCTACGAGCAGTACTTC. Its protein is CASSPSGGYEQYF.

This chain connects TRBV11-2 to TRBJ1-2; weak D call: TRBD1 (6 bases). Trimming shortened V by 5 bases and J by 7 bases, and 17 bases separated the two germline ends. Germline assignment: CDR1 SGHAT and CDR2 FQNNGV. CDR3 length: 14 residues. The CDR3 protein is CASSLRTAQGGYTF. CDR3 bases: TGTGCCAGCAGCCTACGGACAGCCCAGGGTGGCTACACCTTC. Variable domain in full (rest from reference TRBV11-2 and TRBJ1-2): EAGVAQSPRYKIIEKRQSVAFWCNPISGHATLYWYQQILGQGPKLLIQFQNNGVVDDSQLPKDRFSAERLKGVDSTLKIQPAKLEDSAVYLCASSLRTAQGGYTFGSGTRLTVV.

The chain combines TRBV4-2 with TRBJ2-3, with 7 bases identical to TRBD2. The CDR3 runs 17 residues. Germline V gives CDR1 LGHNA, CDR2 YNFKEQ. The V gene end was trimmed by 2 bases and the J gene end by 1 base; junction bases not matched to a gene: 9. Written as DNA, the CDR3 is TGTGCCAGCAGCCAAACTACCAATCGGGGGGGCACAGATACGCAGTATTTT. Encoded protein: CASSQTTNRGGTDTQYF.

This clone has just a few counts. The chain couples TRBV6-5 to TRBJ1-2; possible D gene TRBD1, 6 bases. The CDR3 covers 13 residues. Per germline, CDR1 MNHEY and CDR2 SVGAGI. Between the trimmed V and J ends, which lost 6 bases and 4 bases, there was a span of 12 bases. This CDR3 is CASSPLGAYGYTF. DNA for the CDR3: TGTGCCAGCAGCCCATTGGGGGCCTATGGCTACACCTTC.

This sequence joins TRBV19 and TRBJ2-2; 9 nucleotides line up with TRBD2. From germline, CDR1 is LNHDA and CDR2 SQIVND (reference sequence). This CDR3 is 16 amino acids long. V lost 5 bases to trimming and J lost 6 bases; unmatched junction nucleotides: 10. In DNA form, the CDR3 reads TGTGCCAGTAGTGGCCGGGGGCTAGCGGGGCCCGGGGAGCTGTTTTTT. Protein sequence: CASSGRGLAGPGELFF.

CDR3 sequence: CASSQEGGQRIATNEKLFF. The CDR3 DNA reads as TGCGCCAGCAGCCAAGAGGGGGGACAGCGCATCGCAACTAATGAAAAACTGTTTTTT. The chain combines TRBV4-1 with TRBJ1-4, with TRBD1 matching over 7 bases. In germline, CDR1 is MGHRA, CDR2 YSYEKL. Germline trimming cut 0 bases from V and 0 bases from J; bases unmatched to any gene: 10. The CDR3 is 19 residues long.

The chain combines TRBV6-1 with TRBJ2-1; the D is unclear. Trimming shortened V by 5 bases and J by 8 bases, and 19 bases separated the two germline ends. The CDR3 contains 15 residues. Germline loops: CDR1 MNHNS, CDR2 SASEGT. CDR3: CASSRVASLNYEQFF. In nucleotides, the CDR3 is TGTGCCAGCAGTCGAGTGGCTAGTCTGAATTATGAGCAGTTCTTC.

The V call is TRBV9, the J call TRBJ2-1; TRBD2 agrees at 9 bases. The CDR3 contains 15 residues. V gave up 3 bases and J gave up 5 bases; unmatched junction bases: 6. Germline values: CDR1 SGDLS, CDR2 YYNGEE. For the CDR3, the DNA is TGTGCCAGCAGCGGCATAGCGGGAGCTGACAATGAGCAGTTCTTC. This encodes CASSGIAGADNEQFF.

This chain connects TRBV6-6 to TRBJ1-4; no clear D gene. Trimming removed 5 bases at V and 8 bases at J, with 12 bases between. CDR1 is MNHNY, CDR2 SVGAGI, per germline (reference sequence). CDR3 length: 13 amino acids. CDR3 nucleotides: TGTGCCAGCAGTCGGGAATCGAAAGAAAAACTGTTTTTT. This encodes CASSRESKEKLFF.

The DNA for the CDR3 is TGCAGCGTTCCTAGCGGGAGTATGGAGACCCAGTACTTC. Its protein product is CSVPSGSMETQYF. This chain uses TRBV29-1 with TRBJ2-5; 10 positions agree with TRBD2. This CDR3 has 13 amino acids. V lost 5 bases, J lost 5 bases, and 5 bases stayed unmatched. The germline V gene has CDR1 SQVTM and CDR2 ANQGSEA.

The chain recombines TRBV15 with TRBJ2-2; 10 bases align to TRBD1. CDR3 length: 18 amino acids. V lost 1 base, J lost 5 bases, and 10 bases stayed unmatched. CDR1 and CDR2 from the germline V gene are LNHNV and YYDKDF (reference sequence). CDR3 nucleotides: TGTGCCACCAGCAGAGCACGCCGACAGGGGGCCGAAACCGGGGAGCTGTTTTTT. Encoded protein: CATSRARRQGAETGELFF.

The chain joins TRBV9 to TRBJ1-1; D is possibly TRBD1 (5 bases). Trimming took off 4 bases at V and 2 bases at J, with 15 bases between the two ends. CDR3 length: 15 amino acids. The germline V gene has CDR1 SGDLS and CDR2 YYNGEE. CDR3 residues: CASSSGGRQNTEAFF. The CDR3 DNA follows: TGTGCCAGCAGCTCGGGGGGGAGACAAAACACTGAAGCTTTCTTT.

This clone was detected once. Here the CDR3 reads CASRSSGNTIYF. For the CDR3, the DNA is TGTGCCAGCAGGAGCTCTGGAAACACCATATATTTT. The chain joins TRBV6-5 to TRBJ1-3; D unclear. CDR3 length: 12 residues. Trimming removed 6 bases at V and 0 bases at J, with 3 bases between. Germline V lookup: CDR1 MNHEY, CDR2 SVGAGI.

The CDR3 loop is CASSREDGIKAFF. The DNA of the CDR3 is TGTGCCAGCAGCCGGGAGGACGGTATAAAAGCTTTCTTT. This chain connects TRBV7-9 to TRBJ1-1; D not resolved. Trimming removed 5 bases at V and 9 bases at J, with 16 bases between. Germline CDR1 and CDR2: SEHNR and FQNEAQ (reference sequence). There are 13 residues in the CDR3.

V usage is TRBV29-1 and J usage is TRBJ2-7; the match to TRBD2 covers 9 bases. Germline CDR1 reads SQVTM; CDR2 reads ANQGSEA. V was clipped by 4 bases and J by 7 bases; unmatched bases: 5. CDR3 size: 12 residues. The CDR3 DNA reads TGCAGCGTTGGGGGGACTAGCAGTGAGCAGTACTTC. This translates into CSVGGTSSEQYF.

The gene calls are TRBV19 and TRBJ2-2, with a weak D call TRBD2 (6 bases). This CDR3 is built from 15 residues. V lost 7 bases to trimming and J lost 5 bases, with 17 bases between them. From germline, CDR1 is LNHDA and CDR2 SQIVND (reference sequence). CDR3 protein: CASKEGLATTGELFF. CDR3 in DNA: TGTGCCAGTAAGGAGGGGCTAGCTACAACCGGGGAGCTGTTTTTT.

The rearrangement joins TRBV5-4 to TRBJ1-4, with D unresolved. Germline V lookup: CDR1 SGHNT, CDR2 YYREEE (reference sequence). Deletions cut 4 bases from V and 10 bases from J, with 20 bases between. The CDR3 is 15 residues long. The CDR3 sequence is CASSLREVKEGKLFF. CDR3 nucleotide sequence: TGTGCCAGCAGCCTGAGGGAGGTAAAGGAGGGAAAACTGTTTTTT.

V usage is TRBV7-2 and J usage is TRBJ2-1; D might be TRBD1 (7 bases). Germline CDR1 SGHTA, CDR2 FQGNSA. This CDR3 comprises 16 residues. The germline V and J ends were trimmed by 0 bases and 8 bases, with 17 bases remaining between them. CDR3 region: CASSLAWQGGGDEQFF. Here the CDR3 DNA reads TGTGCCAGCAGCTTAGCGTGGCAGGGGGGTGGGGATGAGCAGTTCTTC. Full variable domain (rest looked up from reference TRBV7-2 and TRBJ2-1): GAGVSQSPSNKVTEKGKDVELRCDPISGHTALYWYRQSLGQGLEFLIYFQGNSAPDKSGLPSDRFSAERTGGSVSTLTIQRTQQEDSAVYLCASSLAWQGGGDEQFFGPGTRLTVL.